One sample yielded the 27 T cell receptor beta chains listed below, sequenced in a study of blood T cells in healthy people across ages. With a J-beta primer mix and a sample-barcoded 5' primer, a second PCR ran about 6 to 11 cycles. TCRdb re-derived calls from the 5' RACE reads in MiXCR, one entry per CDR3 protein. The sample contains approximately 680,000 distinct CDR3 sequences, about 30% of which appear only once. The specimen sequenced was blood. The origin of the receptors is a woman at least 80 years old in good health.

In its sample, this clonotype was seen a few times. The V gene is TRBV20-1, the J gene TRBJ1-1; D gene unclear. This CDR3 spans 14 amino acids. The ends were cut back, 5 bases at V and 6 bases at J, with 19 bases in the middle. Germline CDR1 DFQATT, CDR2 SNEGSKA (reference sequence). The CDR3 reads CSASDGRRDAEAFF. The DNA of the CDR3 is TGCAGTGCTTCCGACGGCAGACGAGACGCTGAAGCTTTCTTT.

This clonotype was counted many times. The chain links TRBV20-1 to TRBJ1-2, with D possibly being TRBD1 (5 bases). This CDR3 has 15 amino acids. V was shortened by 4 bases and J by 8 bases, with 23 bases between the two germline ends. The V gene's germline CDR1 is DFQATT and CDR2 SNEGSKA (reference sequence). CDR3 in amino acids: CSAILEGTSVRGYTF. Written as DNA, the CDR3 is TGCAGTGCTATCTTGGAAGGGACTTCAGTCCGAGGCTACACCTTC.

This clonotype was found a few times. Just one base apart from a much larger clone, this may be a read error. The V call is TRBV5-1, the J call TRBJ2-3; tentatively, D is TRBD1 (5 bases). This CDR3 comprises 15 residues. V lost 2 bases to trimming and J lost 0 bases, with 10 bases between them. Looked up from germline, CDR1 is SGHRS and CDR2 is YFSETQ. This CDR3 is CASSLWAGSTDTQYF. For the CDR3, the DNA is TGCGCCAGCAGCTTATGGGCAGGGAGCACAGATACGCAGTATTTT.

The chain links TRBV12-5 to TRBJ2-6; D is undetermined. Germline CDR1 reads LGHNT; CDR2 reads FRNRAP. The CDR3 is made up of 13 amino acids. V dropped 6 bases and J dropped 1 base, with 4 bases sitting between them. For the CDR3, the DNA is TGTGCTAGTGGCAAGTCTGGGGCCAACGTCCTGACTTTC. Encoded protein: CASGKSGANVLTF.

The chain recombines TRBV6-1 with TRBJ2-5; 7 positions agree with TRBD2. V was pared by 6 bases and J by 5 bases, with 12 bases of the junction left unmatched. Germline V gives CDR1 MNHNS, CDR2 SASEGT. This CDR3 region has 15 residues. CDR3 bases: TGTGCCAGCAGGAGGGCGGGAGTGTGGGGGGAGACCCAGTACTTC. Translation: CASRRAGVWGETQYF.

The chain recombines TRBV20-1 with TRBJ1-6, with D possibly TRBD1 on 6 matching bases. In germline, CDR1 is DFQATT, CDR2 SNEGSKA (reference sequence). This CDR3 has 17 amino acids. With 6 bases removed from V and 0 bases from J, the gap between germline ends came to 18 bases. The CDR3 loop reads CSASEGTPSSYNSPLHF. The CDR3 coding sequence is TGCAGTGCCTCTGAAGGGACACCTAGCTCCTATAATTCACCCCTCCACTTT.

This clonotype appeared a few times. The rearrangement links TRBV5-1 to TRBJ2-5; TRBD1 matches at 8 bases. After removal of 4 bases from V and 1 base from J, the junction contained 6 bases not matched to a gene. The CDR3 sequence is 15 residues long. The germline CDR1 and CDR2 sequences are SGHRS and YFSETQ. Written as DNA, the CDR3 is TGCGCCAGCAGCACGGGACAGGCACTCCAAGAGACCCAGTACTTC. Its translation: CASSTGQALQETQYF.

The chain carries TRBV20-1 and TRBJ2-1, with 11 bases lining up with TRBD2. CDR1 DFQATT and CDR2 SNEGSKA come from the germline V gene (reference sequence). Trimming removed 3 bases from V and 3 bases from J; junction bases left unmatched: 7. CDR3 length equals 16 residues. CDR3 coding DNA: TGCAGTGCTAGGATGAGGACTAGCGGGCACTACAATGAGCAGTTCTTC. Its translation: CSARMRTSGHYNEQFF.

Many counts were recorded for this clonotype. V and J are TRBV4-3 and TRBJ2-3; a possible D gene is TRBD2 (5 bases). The CDR3 contains 15 residues. V lost 2 bases to trimming and J lost 3 bases, with 12 bases between them. CDR1 is LGHNA, CDR2 YSLEER, per germline. As DNA, the CDR3 is TGCGCCAGCAGCCAATTGGGAGTGGGGACAGATACGCAGTATTTT. Translation: CASSQLGVGTDTQYF.

As regards this clonotype: A much larger clone is a single base away; this may be a read error. The chain links TRBV20-1 to TRBJ2-1; TRBD2 matches at 13 bases. Per the germline V gene, CDR1 is DFQATT and CDR2 is SNEGSKA (reference sequence). V gave up 5 bases and J gave up 3 bases; unmatched junction bases: 10. The CDR3 covers 17 residues. The CDR3 spells CSAPPGLAGRGYNEQFF. CDR3 DNA: TGCAGTGCTCCCCCGGGACTAGCGGGGAGGGGCTACAATGAGCAGTTCTTC.

The genes are TRBV19 and TRBJ2-6; D remains unclear. Germline loops: CDR1 LNHDA, CDR2 SQIVND (reference sequence). This CDR3 has 14 amino acids. V lost 6 bases, J lost 6 bases, and 12 bases lay in between. This CDR3 reads CASSPEWVANVLTF. CDR3 DNA sequence: TGTGCCAGTAGCCCGGAATGGGTGGCCAACGTCCTGACTTTC.

As to this clonotype: A much larger clone differs by one base, so this may be a read error. V is TRBV20-1 and J is TRBJ2-7; the D call may be TRBD1 or TRBD2 (6 bases each). Germline V gene sequence: CDR1 DFQATT, CDR2 SNEGSKA (reference sequence). Trimming pared 0 bases from V and 9 bases from J, leaving 21 bases between. This CDR3 is built from 15 residues. CDR3 sequence (DNA): TGCAGTGCTAGAGATACTTATCGGGGGCTGGTCGGGCAGTACTTC. It translates to CSARDTYRGLVGQYF.

This clonotype has more than one count but fewer than ten. V and J are TRBV20-1 and TRBJ1-1; 11 bases match TRBD1. V trimming: 4 bases; J trimming: 0 bases; junction bases outside the gene matches: 4. The CDR3 has 15 amino acids. CDR1 is DFQATT and CDR2 is SNEGSKA in the germline V gene (reference sequence). The CDR3 DNA reads TGCAGTGCTAACGGACAGGGGGCGGTGAACACTGAAGCTTTCTTT. Its translation: CSANGQGAVNTEAFF.

This clonotype appeared a few times. This chain uses TRBV19 with TRBJ2-1; D remains ambiguous. V was shortened by 4 bases and J by 10 bases, with 8 bases between the two germline ends. This CDR3 comprises 11 residues. Germline CDR1 LNHDA, CDR2 SQIVND (reference sequence). CDR3: CASSRALEQFF. The CDR3 DNA follows: TGTGCCAGTAGTAGGGCCCTGGAGCAGTTCTTC.

This clonotype has a count of ten or more. V usage is TRBV6-4 and J usage is TRBJ2-3; TRBD2 matches 10 bases. The CDR3 covers 15 residues. Germline V lookup: CDR1 MRHNA, CDR2 SNTAGT. V shed 2 bases and J 5 bases; nucleotides not matched to a gene: 4. The chain's CDR3 is CASSDGPSGGDTQYF. The CDR3 nucleotides read TGTGCCAGCAGTGACGGCCCTAGCGGGGGAGATACGCAGTATTTT.

This clonotype has at least ten counts. The J gene is TRBJ1-1, the V gene TRBV5-1; D possibly corresponds to TRBD1 (6 bases). The CDR3 sequence is 13 residues long. V lost 3 bases and J lost 7, with 13 bases in between. Germline-derived CDR1 and CDR2 are SGHRS and YFSETQ. This CDR3 is CASSSQGLGEAFF. The CDR3 nucleotides read TGCGCCAGCAGCTCGCAGGGGTTGGGTGAAGCTTTCTTT.

There are many counts of this clonotype. This chain joins TRBV5-5 and TRBJ1-5; TRBD1 aligns across 9 bases. Losses at the gene ends were 1 base for V and 7 bases for J; bases not matched to a gene: 3. Germline CDR1 reads SGHKS; CDR2 reads YYEKEE (reference sequence). CDR3 length: 14 amino acids. The CDR3 loop reads CASSLWDRAQPQHF. CDR3 nucleotide sequence: TGTGCCAGCAGCTTGTGGGACAGGGCCCAGCCCCAGCATTTT.

This clonotype was detected ten times or more. The chain links TRBV9 to TRBJ2-3; 8 bases are shared with TRBD2. Trimming at V came to 5 bases and at J to 0 bases, leaving 5 bases not matched to a gene. CDR3 length equals 15 residues. Per the germline V gene, CDR1 is SGDLS and CDR2 is YYNGEE. The CDR3: CASSRGGFSTDTQYF. As DNA, the CDR3 is TGTGCCAGCAGTCGGGGGGGCTTTAGCACAGATACGCAGTATTTT.

This clonotype was counted ten times or more. The rearrangement uses TRBV6-2 or TRBV6-3 and TRBJ2-3, with D uncertain. Germline-derived CDR1 and CDR2 are MNHEY and SVGEGT. The CDR3 sequence is 17 residues long. V was pared by 0 bases and J by 0 bases, with 13 bases between. The CDR3 sequence is CASSYSTRRLSTDTQYF. CDR3 sequence (DNA): TGTGCCAGCAGTTACTCAACGAGAAGACTCAGCACAGATACGCAGTATTTT.

This chain uses TRBV12-3 or TRBV12-4 with TRBJ1-3, with 11 bases matching TRBD1. The V gene end was trimmed by 6 bases and the J gene end by 4 bases; junction bases not matched to a gene: 8. This CDR3 is built from 16 residues. CDR3 sequence reads: CASRRTGGKRGNTIYF. CDR3 sequence (DNA): TGTGCCAGCAGACGGACAGGGGGCAAAAGGGGAAACACCATATATTTT.

This clonotype was recorded a few times. The V gene is TRBV6-6, the J gene TRBJ1-4; tentatively, D is TRBD1 (6 bases). Germline CDR1 reads MNHNY; CDR2 reads SVGAGI (reference sequence). Trimming took 4 bases from V and 8 from J, leaving 11 bases between them. The CDR3 is made up of 13 amino acids. This CDR3 reads CASSLPGGEKLFF. In DNA, the CDR3 is TGTGCCAGCAGTTTACCCGGGGGCGAAAAACTGTTTTTT.

The chain combines TRBV19 with TRBJ2-5, with D possibly being TRBD1 or TRBD2 (5 bases each). The J call may be in error: the DNA end matches TRBJ2-7 better. Germline V lookup: CDR1 LNHDA, CDR2 SQIVND (reference sequence). This CDR3 comprises 14 residues. The CDR3 DNA follows: TGTGCCAGTAGTATGTCGAGGGACCACTACGAGCAGTACTTC. This translates into CASSMSRDHYEQYF.

This clonotype was detected ten times or more. The rearrangement joins TRBV11-2 to TRBJ2-6, with D perhaps assigned TRBD1 or TRBD2 (5 bases each). Germline V gene data show CDR1 as SGHAT and CDR2 as FQNNGV. V was clipped by 5 bases and J by 0 bases, with 14 bases between them. The CDR3 has 17 amino acids. CDR3 DNA: TGTGCCAGCAGCCCAGGACCGGGGACCTCTGGGGCCAACGTCCTGACTTTC. Protein sequence: CASSPGPGTSGANVLTF.

The gene calls are TRBV12-3 or TRBV12-4 and TRBJ1-5; D is unresolved. The CDR3 consists of 14 residues. The ends were cut back, 5 bases at V and 5 bases at J, with 13 bases in the middle. The CDR3 is CASSLSPKDQPQHF. Here the CDR3 DNA reads TGTGCCAGCAGTCTCTCCCCGAAGGATCAGCCCCAGCATTTT.

This clonotype was seen a few times. The chain has TRBV20-1 and TRBJ1-2; 8 bases are a match to TRBD1. The germline gives CDR1 DFQATT, CDR2 SNEGSKA (reference sequence). This CDR3 is built from 13 residues. The J segment lost 4 bases and the V segment lost 5 bases, leaving 6 bases of the junction unmatched. The CDR3 bases are TGCAGTGCTCATGCCGGGACAGGCTATGGCTACACCTTC. Amino acid sequence: CSAHAGTGYGYTF.

Points on this clonotype: One junction end disagrees with the germline gene, perhaps due to a read error. The rearrangement uses TRBV7-3 and TRBJ1-2; 7 bases fit TRBD1. The germline V gene encodes CDR1 SGHTA and CDR2 FQGTGA. The CDR3 spans 13 residues. The CDR3 region has the DNA TGTGCCAGCAGTTTACGTCAGGGGGATGGCTACAACTTC. It encodes CASSLRQGDGYNF.

The rearrangement links TRBV7-9 to TRBJ2-4, with D unclear. The J call may be in error: the DNA end matches TRBJ2-5 better. Looked up from germline, CDR1 is SEHNR and CDR2 is FQNEAQ (reference sequence). This CDR3 has 15 residues. The CDR3 bases are TGTGCCAGCAGCTTGCCATTGGCGGAGCAAGAGACCCAGTACTTC. Its protein product is CASSLPLAEQETQYF.